This entry lists 7 T cell receptor beta chains sequenced from one sample in a study of cytomegalovirus exposure and HLA in healthy donors. TCRdb's table, derived via immunoSEQ multiplex PCR, lists solely in-frame clones and lacks some. Among 80,000 to 95,000 clones listed, approximately 95% were seen once. Sequencing was carried out using PBMCs. The source is a woman in her twenties or thirties in good health and CMV-seropositive.

The chain links TRBV4-2 to TRBJ2-7; the match to TRBD2 covers 9 bases. V was pared by 0 bases and J by 5 bases, with 11 bases of the junction left unmatched. The V gene's germline CDR1 is LGHNA and CDR2 YNFKEQ. This CDR3 region has 17 residues. The CDR3 DNA is TGTGCCAGCAGCCAAGATATGGCTAGCGGGATTTCCAACGAGCAGTACTTC. Protein: CASSQDMASGISNEQYF.

The chain has TRBV14 and TRBJ2-2; TRBD2 is a possible D gene (5 bases). Trimming removed 2 bases from V and 4 bases from J, with 8 bases in between. CDR1 SGHDN and CDR2 FVKESK come from the germline V gene. This CDR3 region has 14 residues. CDR3 region: CASSQQTSTGELFF. The CDR3 coding sequence is TGTGCCAGCAGCCAACAAACTAGCACCGGGGAGCTGTTTTTT.

The chain recombines TRBV7-3 with TRBJ2-1, with D unclear. Trimming shortened V by 5 bases and J by 2 bases, and 7 bases separated the two germline ends. The CDR3 is 13 residues long. Per germline, CDR1 SGHTA and CDR2 FQGTGA. The DNA of the CDR3 is TGTGCCAGCAGCCGCGAAGCCTACAATGAGCAGTTCTTC. Protein product: CASSREAYNEQFF.

The chain carries TRBV6-6 and TRBJ2-7; D possibly corresponds to TRBD1 (6 bases). V was clipped by 10 bases and J by 5 bases, with 21 bases between them. The CDR3 has 14 amino acids. Germline CDR1 and CDR2: MNHNY and SVGAGI (reference sequence). The CDR3 spells CATSRGSEVDEQYF. The CDR3 DNA reads as TGTGCCACCTCTAGGGGGAGTGAAGTGGACGAGCAGTACTTC.

This clone was picked up one time. This chain uses TRBV11-2 with TRBJ2-5; D remains unclear. The V gene's germline CDR1 is SGHAT and CDR2 FQNNGV. There are 13 residues in the CDR3. V was shortened by 5 bases and J by 4 bases, with 11 bases between the two germline ends. The DNA for the CDR3 is TGTGCCAGCAGCGCCCACGTCGGAGAGACCCAGTACTTC. Translating it yields CASSAHVGETQYF.

This clone was detected only once. The rearrangement uses TRBV19 and TRBJ2-2, with 7 positions matching TRBD2. J was trimmed by 5 bases and V by 6 bases; bases with no gene match: 12. The length of the CDR3 is 16 residues. Germline CDR1 reads LNHDA; CDR2 reads SQIVND (reference sequence). CDR3 sequence (DNA): TGTGCCAGTAGGAGGGTGGCGGGAGCGGGGACCGGGGAGCTGTTTTTT. Its protein product is CASRRVAGAGTGELFF.

The chain has TRBV5-6 and TRBJ2-3; the match to TRBD2 covers 7 bases. Germline loops: CDR1 SGHDT, CDR2 YYEEEE. The junction had 20 bases not matched to a gene; V was cut back by 4 bases and J by 6 bases. CDR3 length equals 18 residues. The CDR3 DNA reads as TGTGCCAGCAGCCCGTTCCACCTCAACAGGACTAGTGACGATACGCAGTATTTT. Its translation is CASSPFHLNRTSDDTQYF.